A selection of T cell receptor beta chains follows, all from one sample in a study of T cells in Graves' hyperthyroidism and ophthalmopathy. MiXCR was run by TCRdb on the multiplex PCR reads, yielding one entry per CDR3 protein. The repertoire holds around 300,000 distinct CDR3 sequences, with around 14% as singletons. Sequencing used blood. The receptors were gathered from a woman younger than 45 with Graves' hyperthyroidism. Each CDR3 is given with its conserved first and last residue. A D gene is named only where the DNA matches it firmly. Clone size appears in some rows only: once, few, many, or a class for an expanded clone.

CDR3 DNA,CDR3 protein,CDR3 length,D gene,J gene,clone size,V gene
TGTGCCAGCAGACCCATCGCGGACAGGGCAAACGGAAACACCATATATTTT,CASRPIADRANGNTIYF,17,TRBD1,TRBJ1-3,many,TRBV12-3/TRBV12-4
TGCAGCGTTGAAATCATAGCGGGAGGCCCAGATACGCAGTATTTT,CSVEIIAGGPDTQYF,15,TRBD2,TRBJ2-3,many,TRBV29-1
TGTGCCAGCAGCGCAGGAAGTGCCGGGAAAGATACGCAGTATTTT,CASSAGSAGKDTQYF,15,.,TRBJ2-3,few,TRBV12-3/TRBV12-4
TGTGCCAGCAGTTTGGCGGCGGGAGGAGTGACCCAGTACTTC,CASSLAAGGVTQYF,14,TRBD2,TRBJ2-5,few,TRBV28
TGTGCCAGCAGTTACACGACAGGGTCCAATGAAAAACTGTTTTTT,CASSYTTGSNEKLFF,15,TRBD1,TRBJ1-4,many,TRBV6-1
TGTGCCAGCAGTTTTACGCCTGGGCACTACGAGCAGTACTTC,CASSFTPGHYEQYF,14,.,TRBJ2-7,.,TRBV12-3/TRBV12-4
TGCGCCAGCAGCTTGGTAGCGGGAGGAAGCTCCTACAATGAGCAGTTCTTC,CASSLVAGGSSYNEQFF,17,TRBD2,TRBJ2-1,.,TRBV5-1
TGTGCCAGCAGTTACTGGTCGACAGGCAAAAACAATGAGCAGTTCTTC,CASSYWSTGKNNEQFF,16,.,TRBJ2-1,.,TRBV6-9
TGTGCTACTAGACAACTTGAGCAGTTCTTC,CATRQLEQFF,10,.,TRBJ2-1,few,TRBV25-1
TGTGCCAGCAGTGATCCTAGCGGGAGTTATGAGCAGTTCTTC,CASSDPSGSYEQFF,14,TRBD2,TRBJ2-1,.,TRBV2
TGTGCCAGCAGTTACCCCCTGGGGGGAGACTACAATGAGCAGTTCTTC,CASSYPLGGDYNEQFF,16,.,TRBJ2-1,few,TRBV6-2/TRBV6-3
TGTGCCAGCTCACCCCCAGGCGGGGGGGGACACAATGAGCAGTTCTTC,CASSPPGGGGHNEQFF,16,TRBD2,TRBJ2-1,many,TRBV18
TGTGCCAGCAGCACGCTCACCGGGGGGGCGCCCTATGGCTACACCTTC,CASSTLTGGAPYGYTF,16,.,TRBJ1-2,.,TRBV6-2/TRBV6-3
TGTGCCATCTTGGCGGGGGGTGAAGCTTTCTTT,CAILAGGEAFF,11,.,TRBJ1-1,many,TRBV6-1
TGTGCCAGCCGATCGAACGACGGATCTGGGGCCAACGTCCTGACTTTC,CASRSNDGSGANVLTF,16,.,TRBJ2-6,.,TRBV5-4
TGCAGTGCCCAGCGGGGGCAACGGGGTGAGCAGTTCTTC,CSAQRGQRGEQFF,13,TRBD2,TRBJ2-1,many,TRBV20-1
TGCAGTGCTAGAGGCAGGGACAGTGTCAGGAGGGAGCAGTACTTC,CSARGRDSVRREQYF,15,TRBD1,TRBJ2-7,.,TRBV20-1